This T cell receptor beta chain was sequenced during a study of blood T cell repertoires in COVID-19. Study as a whole: Sources were T cells, B-cell-depleted T cells, or PBMCs; the material itself was cDNA or gDNA.

Clones were sequenced by immunoSEQ multiplex PCR, and TCRdb holds only the in-frame ones, with some missing. The table includes some 150,000 clones, 60% to 80% detected once. Sample: peripheral blood. This TCR was sampled from a woman between 45 and 60 years old with active or convalescent COVID-19.

This CDR3 reads CASKPREDYGYTF. In nucleotides, the CDR3 is TGTGCCAGTAAGCCACGTGAGGACTATGGCTACACCTTC. The chain recombines TRBV19 with TRBJ1-2; D call uncertain. Germline CDR1 is LNHDA and CDR2 is SQIVND (reference sequence). The CDR3 runs 13 residues. Trimming pared 7 bases from V and 3 bases from J, leaving 12 bases between. Variable domain in full (rest from reference TRBV19 and TRBJ1-2): DGGITQSPKYLFRKEGQNVTLSCEQNLNHDAMYWYRQDPGQGLRLIYYSQIVNDFQKGDIAEGYSVSREKKESFPLTVTSAQKNPTAFYLCASKPREDYGYTFGSGTRLTVV.